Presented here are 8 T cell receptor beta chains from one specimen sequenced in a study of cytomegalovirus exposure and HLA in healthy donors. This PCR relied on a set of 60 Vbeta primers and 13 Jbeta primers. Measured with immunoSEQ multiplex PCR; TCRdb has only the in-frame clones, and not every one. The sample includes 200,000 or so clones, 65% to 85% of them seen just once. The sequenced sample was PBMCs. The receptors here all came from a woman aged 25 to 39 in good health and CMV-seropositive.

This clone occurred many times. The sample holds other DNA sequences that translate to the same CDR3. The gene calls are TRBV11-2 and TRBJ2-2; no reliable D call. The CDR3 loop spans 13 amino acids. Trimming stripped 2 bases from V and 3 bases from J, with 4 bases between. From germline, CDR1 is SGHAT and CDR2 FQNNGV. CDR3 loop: CASSLTDTGELFF. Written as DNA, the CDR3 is TGTGCCAGCAGCTTAACAGACACCGGGGAGCTGTTTTTT.

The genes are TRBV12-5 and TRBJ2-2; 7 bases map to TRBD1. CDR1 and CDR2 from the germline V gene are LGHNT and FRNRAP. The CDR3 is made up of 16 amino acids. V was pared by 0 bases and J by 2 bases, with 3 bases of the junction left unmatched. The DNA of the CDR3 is TGTGCTAGTGGTTTGGTTACAGGGGACAACACCGGGGAGCTGTTTTTT. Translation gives CASGLVTGDNTGELFF.

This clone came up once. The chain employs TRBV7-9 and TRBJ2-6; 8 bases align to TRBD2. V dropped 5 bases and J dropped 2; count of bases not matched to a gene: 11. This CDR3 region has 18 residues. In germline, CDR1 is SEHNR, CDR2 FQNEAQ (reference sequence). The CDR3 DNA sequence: TGTGCCAGCAGCCGTTTCGGGGGGGGCTGGGCTGGGGCCAACGTCCTGACTTTC. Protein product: CASSRFGGGWAGANVLTF.

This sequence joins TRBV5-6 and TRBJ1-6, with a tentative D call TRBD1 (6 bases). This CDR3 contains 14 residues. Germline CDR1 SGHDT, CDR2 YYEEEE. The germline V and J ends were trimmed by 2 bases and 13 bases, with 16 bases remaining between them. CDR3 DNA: TGTGCCAGCAGCTTAGTACAGGGCCAGGGTCCCCTCCACTTT. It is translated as CASSLVQGQGPLHF.

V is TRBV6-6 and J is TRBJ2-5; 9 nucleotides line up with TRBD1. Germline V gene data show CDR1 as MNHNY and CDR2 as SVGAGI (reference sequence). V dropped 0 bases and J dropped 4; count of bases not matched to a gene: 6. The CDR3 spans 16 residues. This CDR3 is CASSYSAGQGRETQYF. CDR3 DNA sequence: TGTGCCAGCAGTTACTCGGCGGGACAGGGTAGAGAGACCCAGTACTTC.

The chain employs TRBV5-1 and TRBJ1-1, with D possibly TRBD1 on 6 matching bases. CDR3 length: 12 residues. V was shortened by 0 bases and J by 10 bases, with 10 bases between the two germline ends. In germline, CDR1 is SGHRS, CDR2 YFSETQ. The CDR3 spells CASSLDRVPAFF. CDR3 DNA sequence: TGCGCCAGCAGCTTGGACAGGGTGCCAGCTTTCTTT.

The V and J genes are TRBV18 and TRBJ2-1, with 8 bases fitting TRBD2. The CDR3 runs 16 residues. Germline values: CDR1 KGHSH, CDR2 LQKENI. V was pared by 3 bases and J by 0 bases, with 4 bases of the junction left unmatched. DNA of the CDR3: TGTGCCAGCTCACCGGGCGGGAGGAGCTCCTACAATGAGCAGTTCTTC. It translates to CASSPGGRSSYNEQFF.

The DNA for the CDR3 is TGTGCCAGCAGCTCGGAGAGACAGCTCGAAAAACTGTTTTTT. Protein product: CASSSERQLEKLFF. This chain links TRBV5-4 with TRBJ1-4; maybe TRBD1 (5 bases). Germline V CDR1 and CDR2: SGHNT, YYREEE (reference sequence). Trimming left V 3 bases short and J 8 bases short, with 14 bases between. This CDR3 spans 14 amino acids.